The clone carrying this T cell receptor beta chain was observed a few times. These data belong to a study of human T cells and chemical hapten exposure. The time point was: patch test 3, about 24 weeks after DPC sensitization. Documented treatment: therapeutic diphenylcyclopropenone sensitization with weekly scalp DPC. Blood, whole and unfractionated, served as the source for total RNA extraction. The CDR3 length is 15 residues. The germline V and J ends were trimmed by 3 bases and 5 bases, with 16 bases remaining between them. CDR1 and CDR2 from the germline V gene are MDHEN and SYDVKM. The library tagged individual cDNA molecules with unique molecular identifiers. TCRdb passed the RACE reads through MiXCR, listing each CDR3 protein once. Of about 71,000 distinct CDR3 sequences in the sample, roughly 11% are singletons; the top ten hold approximately 1.5%.

Sequencing was performed on whole blood, taken in connection with sensitization to the hapten diphenylcyclopropenone (DPC). This TCR came from a woman between 45 and 65 years old with alopecia areata. Some clones in this sample may be carry-over from other donors' samples. The rearrangement uses TRBV28 and TRBJ2-5, with D possibly TRBD1 on 5 matching bases. The CDR3 coding sequence is TGTGCCAGCAGTTTGCCGACAGCAAGCCTGGAGACCCAGTACTTC. Translation gives CASSLPTASLETQYF. Full variable domain (missing parts from reference TRBV28 and TRBJ2-5): DVKVTQSSRYLVKRTGEKVFLECVQDMDHENMFWYRQDPGLGLRLIYFSYDVKMKEKGDIPEGYSVSREKKERFSLILESASTNQTSMYLCASSLPTASLETQYFGPGTRLLVL.